The rows below give T cell receptor beta chains drawn from one sample of a study of T cells in Graves' hyperthyroidism and ophthalmopathy. TCRdb reanalysed the multiplex PCR reads using MiXCR and keeps one entry per CDR3 protein. The repertoire holds 200,000 to 250,000 distinct CDR3 sequences, with approximately 23% as singletons. Input material: blood. The receptors were sampled from a woman aged 40 to 50 with Graves' ophthalmopathy. Both conserved end residues are part of each CDR3. D genes are given only for firm matches. Not every row has a clone size; where given, it reads once, few, many or a size class.

d_call,v_call,j_call,clone_size,cdr3_nt,cdr3_aa
TRBD2,TRBV28,TRBJ2-7,many,TGTGCCAGCAGTTTCTTCCCAGAAGCGGGGACCTACGAGCAGTACTTC,CASSFFPEAGTYEQYF
NA,TRBV6-5,TRBJ1-1,many,TGTGCCAGCAGTTACTCGATCGGAACTGAAGCTTTCTTT,CASSYSIGTEAFF
TRBD1,TRBV27,TRBJ1-1,NA,TGTGCCAGCAGTTTCAACGGACAGGGGAGGGCTGAAGCTTTCTTT,CASSFNGQGRAEAFF
TRBD1,TRBV7-8,TRBJ2-6,many,TGTGCCAGCAGCGAGACAGGGGGTCTTGGGGCCAACGTCCTGACTTTC,CASSETGGLGANVLTF
TRBD1,TRBV15,TRBJ2-7,NA,TGTGCCACCAGCAGAGGTGGGACAGGGAGTGCCTACGAGCAGTACTTC,CATSRGGTGSAYEQYF
NA,TRBV6-1,TRBJ2-7,once,TGTGCCAGCAGCTCGCGGTTGGCGACCTACGAGCAGTACTTC,CASSSRLATYEQYF
NA,TRBV7-9,TRBJ2-7,NA,TGTGCCAGCAGCTTCCAGCGTCTCGAGCAGTACTTC,CASSFQRLEQYF
NA,TRBV6-5,TRBJ2-6,NA,TGTGCCAGCAGTTTAAAGGGGTCTTCTGGGGCCAACGTCCTGACTTTC,CASSLKGSSGANVLTF
NA,TRBV4-1,TRBJ1-5,NA,TGCGCCAGCAGCCAAGTCGCAGGGACCCACAATCAGCCCCAGCATTTT,CASSQVAGTHNQPQHF
NA,TRBV12-3/TRBV12-4,TRBJ1-2,NA,TGTGCCAGCAGCTCCCACCAGGGTCAGGGCTACACCTTC,CASSSHQGQGYTF
NA,TRBV29-1,TRBJ2-7,many,TGCAGCGTTGAAGATCCGGCGGGGTTCGAGCAGTACTTC,CSVEDPAGFEQYF
NA,TRBV12-3/TRBV12-4,TRBJ1-5,many,TGTGCCAGCAGTTTGTTCCCGGAGCAGCCCCAGCATTTT,CASSLFPEQPQHF
NA,TRBV4-1,TRBJ2-2,NA,TGCGCCAGCAGCCAAGAACGATACGCCGGGGAGCTGTTTTTT,CASSQERYAGELFF
NA,TRBV5-1,TRBJ2-2,many,TGCGCCAGCCACGAGGGCACCGGGGAGCTGTTTTTT,CASHEGTGELFF
TRBD1,TRBV28,TRBJ2-5,NA,TGTGCCAGCAGTCCGCGGACAGGGTCGAGAGGAGAGACCCAGTACTTC,CASSPRTGSRGETQYF
NA,TRBV7-8,TRBJ1-1,many,TGTGCCAGCAGACGCCAGACAGCTAACACTGAAGCTTTCTTT,CASRRQTANTEAFF
NA,TRBV19,TRBJ1-1,many,TGTGCCAGTAGTATCGGACACGCGAACACTGAAGCTTTCTTT,CASSIGHANTEAFF
TRBD2,TRBV27,TRBJ2-2,many,TGTGCCAGCAGTCCCCTAGCGGGAGGGACCGGGGAGCTGTTTTTT,CASSPLAGGTGELFF
TRBD2,TRBV20-1,TRBJ2-7,few,TGCAGTGCTAGGGACATGGGAGGGGCAGGATACGAGCAGTACTTC,CSARDMGGAGYEQYF
NA,TRBV11-1,TRBJ2-5,many,TGTGCCAGCAGCTTTTCAGGAACCCTGTCAGTAAGCCAGTACTTC,CASSFSGTLSVSQYF
TRBD1,TRBV19,TRBJ1-3,many,TGTGCCAGTAGCCTAACAGGGGCCTCTGGAAACACCATATATTTT,CASSLTGASGNTIYF
NA,TRBV6-5,TRBJ2-7,few,TGTGCCAGCGCTTTGGAGGTCGCGTACGAGCAGTACTTC,CASALEVAYEQYF
TRBD1,TRBV6-1,TRBJ1-3,many,TGTGCCAGCAGTGCGGCACCGGGACAGGAAAGCTCTGGAAACACCATATATTTT,CASSAAPGQESSGNTIYF
NA,TRBV5-1,TRBJ1-2,NA,TGCGCCAGCAGCCCAGGGGCCGGTGGGAATGGCTACACCTTC,CASSPGAGGNGYTF
TRBD2,TRBV20-1,TRBJ2-7,few,TGCAGTGCTAGAGAGCTCTCTAGCGGGAGCGCTCGAGTATACTTC,CSARELSSGSARVYF
TRBD1,TRBV30,TRBJ1-5,many,TGTGCCTGGATGGGACAGGGTAGCAATCAGCCCCAGCATTTT,CAWMGQGSNQPQHF
TRBD2,TRBV28,TRBJ2-7,many,TGTGCCAGCAGACGTAGACTTCAGCGGGGATCCTACGAGCAGTACTTC,CASRRRLQRGSYEQYF
NA,TRBV3-1,TRBJ2-5,many,TGTGCCAGCAGCCTCGAGGGATCCTCCCAAGAGACCCAGTACTTC,CASSLEGSSQETQYF
NA,TRBV6-5,TRBJ1-2,many,TGTGCCAGCACCAAGGACATCGCCTATGGCTACACCTTC,CASTKDIAYGYTF
NA,TRBV6-5,TRBJ2-6,many,TGTGCCAGCAGCCCATTGGGGGCTGGGGCCAACGTCCTGACTTTC,CASSPLGAGANVLTF
TRBD1,TRBV6-1,TRBJ2-5,many,TGTGCCAGCAACAAGGGACAGGAGGGGGAGACCCAGTACTTC,CASNKGQEGETQYF
TRBD1,TRBV20-1,TRBJ2-2,many,TGCAGTGCGAATACAGGGGGCACAAGCGGGGAGCTGTTTTTT,CSANTGGTSGELFF
NA,TRBV2,TRBJ2-6,many,TGTGCCAGCAGTACACGGACGGCCGTCGTAGGGGCCAACGTCCTGACTTTC,CASSTRTAVVGANVLTF